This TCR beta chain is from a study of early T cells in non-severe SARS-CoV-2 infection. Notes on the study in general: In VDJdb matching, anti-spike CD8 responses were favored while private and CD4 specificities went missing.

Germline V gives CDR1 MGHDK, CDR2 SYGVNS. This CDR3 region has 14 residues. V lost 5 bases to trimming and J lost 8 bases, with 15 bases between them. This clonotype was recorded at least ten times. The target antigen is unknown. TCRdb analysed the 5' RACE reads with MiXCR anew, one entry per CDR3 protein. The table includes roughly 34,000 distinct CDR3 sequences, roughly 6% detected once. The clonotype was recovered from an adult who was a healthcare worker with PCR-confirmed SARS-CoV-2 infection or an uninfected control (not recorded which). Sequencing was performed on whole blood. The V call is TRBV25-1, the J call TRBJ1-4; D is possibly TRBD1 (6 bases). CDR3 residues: CASSYRGAREKLFF. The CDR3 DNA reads TGTGCCAGCAGTTACCGGGGGGCAAGGGAAAAACTGTTTTTT.